The 28 T cell receptor beta chains below come from one sample, sequenced in a study of response to subunit inactivated influenza vaccine. TCRdb called the RT-PCR reads again in MiXCR, with one record for every CDR3 protein. In the table there are approximately 500,000 distinct CDR3 sequences, 10% to 15% of which are singletons. The sequences come from PBMCs from blood, collected 40 to 50 days after vaccination. The receptors originated from a man aged 45-65 years who received an inactivated influenza vaccine.

The chain couples TRBV6-1 to TRBJ2-7, with a weak D call TRBD2 (6 bases). Trimming stripped 6 bases from V and 0 bases from J, with 15 bases between. The CDR3 has 15 residues. Germline V gene lookup returns CDR1 MNHNS and CDR2 SASEGT. DNA of the CDR3: TGTGCCAGCAGCTTCGGACTATCGAGCTCCTACGAGCAGTACTTC. It yields the protein CASSFGLSSSYEQYF.

This clonotype was seen many times. CDR3 region: CSAPGLAGVITGELFF. DNA of the CDR3: TGCAGTGCCCCGGGACTAGCGGGAGTAATTACCGGGGAGCTGTTTTTT. The chain uses TRBV20-1 and TRBJ2-2, with TRBD2 identical over 14 bases. Germline V lookup: CDR1 DFQATT, CDR2 SNEGSKA (reference sequence). J gave up 5 bases and V 6 bases, and 8 bases lay outside the gene matches. The CDR3 has 16 amino acids.

The chain is built from TRBV7-9 and TRBJ1-1; 9 bases align to TRBD1. This CDR3 spans 15 amino acids. V shed 5 bases, J shed 11 bases, and the junction held 15 bases outside the gene matches. The germline V gene has CDR1 SEHNR and CDR2 FQNEAQ (reference sequence). DNA of the CDR3: TGTGCCAGCAGCCCGGGACAGGGAGCTCCCCAGGACGCTTTCTTT. Protein: CASSPGQGAPQDAFF.

There are a few counts of this clonotype. The chain has TRBV24-1 and TRBJ2-2; D is unresolved. CDR1 is KGHDR and CDR2 is SFDVKD in the germline V gene. The CDR3 extends over 13 amino acids. With 1 base removed from V and 8 bases from J, the gap between germline ends came to 7 bases. This CDR3 reads CATSDFEVGELFF. The DNA for the CDR3 is TGTGCCACCAGTGATTTTGAAGTAGGGGAGCTGTTTTTT.

This clonotype was picked up many times. The V and J genes are TRBV7-6 and TRBJ2-2; D may be TRBD1 (5 bases). The CDR3 has 16 residues. The ends were cut back, 3 bases at V and 1 base at J, with 12 bases in the middle. Germline V gene sequence: CDR1 SGHVS, CDR2 FNYEAQ. CDR3 nucleotides: TGTGCCAGCAGCTTTGGACACCGACAGAACACCGGGGAGCTGTTTTTT. Its translation: CASSFGHRQNTGELFF.

The V call is TRBV29-1, the J call TRBJ2-7; 12 nucleotides match TRBD2. V lost 6 bases to trimming and J lost 7 bases; unmatched junction nucleotides: 13. The CDR3 covers 15 residues. CDR1 is SQVTM and CDR2 is ANQGSEA in the germline V gene. The CDR3 region has the DNA TGCAGCGTAGGGTTCAGACTAGCGGGAGTAGGAGAGCAGTACTTC. This codes for CSVGFRLAGVGEQYF.

The chain joins TRBV6-2 or TRBV6-3 to TRBJ2-1; possibly TRBD2 for D (5 bases). This CDR3 spans 12 amino acids. Trimming left V 5 bases short and J 5 bases short, with 7 bases between. The germline CDR1 and CDR2 sequences are MNHEY and SVGEGT. This chain's CDR3 is CASSATNNEQFF. The CDR3 DNA reads TGTGCCAGCAGTGCGACTAACAATGAGCAGTTCTTC.

This clonotype was seen at least ten times. The gene calls are TRBV10-3 and TRBJ2-1; 14 nucleotides agree with TRBD2. The trim removed 3 bases at V and 7 bases at J, leaving 8 bases unmatched. The germline CDR1 and CDR2 sequences are ENHRY and SYGVKD. The CDR3 has 17 amino acids. CDR3 coding DNA: TGTGCCATCAGTGACCTCGGGACTAGCGGGAGTAAAAATGAGCAGTTCTTC. This codes for CAISDLGTSGSKNEQFF.

Many counts were recorded for this clonotype. The V and J genes are TRBV12-3 or TRBV12-4 and TRBJ1-6; unclear D gene. Trimming shortened V by 1 base and J by 8 bases, and 6 bases separated the two germline ends. This CDR3 contains 13 residues. The CDR3 nucleotides are TGTGCCAGCAGTTTAGGGGAGTATTCACCCCTCCACTTT. Its protein product is CASSLGEYSPLHF.

This chain joins TRBV29-1 and TRBJ2-3, with a tentative D call TRBD1 (6 bases). The CDR3 totals 14 residues. Trimming pared 8 bases from V and 0 bases from J, leaving 15 bases between. The germline V gene encodes CDR1 SQVTM and CDR2 ANQGSEA. CDR3 bases: TGCAGCATCAGGGGATTATGGAGCACAGATACGCAGTATTTT. This encodes CSIRGLWSTDTQYF.

The DNA for the CDR3 is TGTGCCAGCAGCTTAACTAGCGTGGCTGAGCAGTTCTTC. It encodes CASSLTSVAEQFF. The genes are TRBV7-3 and TRBJ2-1, with TRBD2 as a possible D gene (5 bases). V lost 0 bases to trimming and J lost 9 bases, with 9 bases between them. The CDR3 consists of 13 residues. Germline CDR1 reads SGHTA; CDR2 reads FQGTGA.

This clonotype was found many times. J is TRBJ2-1 and V is TRBV4-3; 7 positions match TRBD2. Trimming removed 4 bases from V and 0 bases from J; junction bases left unmatched: 3. CDR3 length: 15 residues. Germline V gives CDR1 LGHNA, CDR2 YSLEER. The CDR3 sequence is CASSPLADSYNEQFF. In nucleotides, the CDR3 is TGCGCCAGCAGCCCGCTAGCGGACTCCTACAATGAGCAGTTCTTC.

This chain joins TRBV7-9 and TRBJ1-3; 8 nucleotides agree with TRBD1. This CDR3 comprises 15 residues. Trimming cost V 5 bases and J 2 bases; bases outside gene matches: 5. In germline, CDR1 is SEHNR, CDR2 FQNEAQ (reference sequence). DNA for the CDR3: TGTGCCAGCAGCCCCAGGGGGCCTACTGGAAACACCATATATTTT. Protein: CASSPRGPTGNTIYF.

There are many counts of this clonotype. The V and J genes are TRBV6-1 and TRBJ1-6; TRBD1 matches 9 bases. The length of the CDR3 is 15 residues. Germline V gene data show CDR1 as MNHNS and CDR2 as SASEGT. Losses at the gene ends were 7 bases for V and 1 base for J; bases not matched to a gene: 2. The CDR3 spells CASKQGASYNSPLHF. The DNA for the CDR3 is TGTGCCAGCAAACAGGGGGCATCCTATAATTCACCCCTCCACTTT.

This clonotype was observed at least ten times. A read error is possible here, since a much larger clone lies one base away. This chain connects TRBV12-3 or TRBV12-4 to TRBJ1-5, with no clear D. Trimming removed 3 bases from V and 0 bases from J, with 3 bases in between. The CDR3 totals 13 residues. The CDR3 nucleotides are TGTGCCAGCAGTTTTGGTAGCAATCAGCCCCAGCATTTT. It translates to CASSFGSNQPQHF.

This clonotype was detected many times. J is TRBJ2-1 and V is TRBV6-1, with TRBD2 matching over 10 bases. J lost 5 bases, V lost 7 bases, and 14 bases had no gene match. Germline V lookup: CDR1 MNHNS, CDR2 SASEGT. The CDR3 runs to 17 residues. The CDR3 sequence is CASTKTVLAGVDNEQFF. Written as DNA, the CDR3 is TGTGCCAGCACCAAGACCGTTCTAGCGGGAGTGGACAATGAGCAGTTCTTC.

This chain links TRBV27 with TRBJ2-3; 11 bases map to TRBD2. The CDR3 is made up of 16 amino acids. The V gene's germline CDR1 is MNHEY and CDR2 SMNVEV (reference sequence). Trimming took 8 bases from V and 3 from J; bases not matched to a gene: 10. The CDR3 sequence: CASAFSGGARTDTQYF. The CDR3 nucleotides are TGTGCCAGCGCTTTTAGCGGGGGGGCCAGGACAGATACGCAGTATTTT.

The chain couples TRBV28 to TRBJ2-7, with D possibly being TRBD1 or TRBD2 (7 bases each). The CDR3 consists of 14 residues. Per germline, CDR1 MDHEN and CDR2 SYDVKM. Trimming cost V 8 bases and J 8 bases, with 22 bases left between them. CDR3: CASGGTVGGLQQYF. Here the CDR3 DNA reads TGTGCCAGCGGTGGGACAGTGGGAGGGCTTCAGCAGTACTTC. Looking up the rest from reference TRBV28 and TRBJ2-7 gives the full variable domain: DVKVTQSSRYLVKRTGEKVFLECVQDMDHENMFWYRQDPGLGLRLIYFSYDVKMKEKGDIPEGYSVSREKKERFSLILESASTNQTSMYLCASGGTVGGLQQYFGPGTRLTVT.

This clonotype was found many times. The chain uses TRBV5-5 and TRBJ2-2, with 11 bases that match TRBD2. Germline-derived CDR1 and CDR2 are SGHKS and YYEKEE (reference sequence). After removal of 4 bases from V and 1 base from J, the junction contained 3 bases not matched to a gene. The CDR3 has 16 residues. This CDR3 reads CASSAGTSGNTGELFF. The CDR3 coding sequence is TGTGCCAGCAGCGCCGGGACTAGCGGGAACACCGGGGAGCTGTTTTTT.

This clonotype was recorded only once. This chain connects TRBV14 to TRBJ2-7, with 7 nucleotides matching TRBD1. The CDR3 runs to 15 residues. V lost 1 base and J lost 6; bases outside the gene matches: 9. CDR1 and CDR2 (germline): SGHDN, FVKESK. The CDR3 DNA sequence: TGTGCCAGCAGCCAAGGAAGGGGGCTGAGCGTCGAGCAGTACTTC. Its protein is CASSQGRGLSVEQYF.

The rearrangement links TRBV20-1 to TRBJ2-2; no clear D. V lost 1 base and J 14 bases, leaving 17 bases between the germline ends. The CDR3 contains 13 residues. Per the germline V gene, CDR1 is DFQATT and CDR2 is SNEGSKA (reference sequence). The CDR3 sequence is CSARGQAHSALFF. The CDR3 region has the DNA TGCAGTGCTAGAGGTCAGGCGCACAGCGCCCTGTTTTTT.

V usage is TRBV20-1 and J usage is TRBJ2-6; no clear D gene. V lost 2 bases to trimming and J lost 3 bases, with 8 bases between them. The CDR3 is made up of 14 amino acids. CDR1 and CDR2 (germline): DFQATT, SNEGSKA (reference sequence). CDR3 bases: TGCAGTGCTAGATGGGCAGGTGGGGCCAACGTCCTGACTTTC. Residues: CSARWAGGANVLTF.

CDR3 sequence: CSVVSGGITDTQYF. The DNA for the CDR3 is TGCAGCGTTGTGAGCGGGGGAATCACAGATACGCAGTATTTT. J is TRBJ2-3 and V is TRBV29-1; 8 positions match TRBD2. V lost 4 bases, J lost 2 bases, and 5 bases stayed unmatched. CDR3 length: 14 amino acids. Germline CDR1 SQVTM, CDR2 ANQGSEA.

In its sample, this clonotype was seen a few times. The V and J genes are TRBV11-2 and TRBJ1-3, with D tentatively TRBD1 (5 bases). V was clipped by 1 base and J by 2 bases, with 9 bases between them. In germline, CDR1 is SGHAT, CDR2 FQNNGV. CDR3 length: 15 residues. CDR3 in DNA: TGTGCCAGCAGCTTAGGGGGGGTCCCTGGAAACACCATATATTTT. This translates into CASSLGGVPGNTIYF.

This clonotype has ten or more counts. The chain employs TRBV12-3 or TRBV12-4 and TRBJ1-6; a possible D gene is TRBD1 (5 bases). With 6 bases removed from V and 10 bases from J, the gap between germline ends came to 22 bases. The CDR3 length is 16 residues. The CDR3 reads CASSLRGVAETSPLHF. DNA of the CDR3: TGTGCCAGCAGCCTCAGAGGGGTTGCAGAAACGTCACCCCTCCACTTT.

In this sample, this clonotype turned up a few times. The chain couples TRBV28 to TRBJ2-7; tentative D call: TRBD2 (7 bases). This CDR3 is built from 14 residues. Germline-derived CDR1 and CDR2 are MDHEN and SYDVKM. Trimming cost V 2 bases and J 6 bases, with 14 bases left between them. The CDR3 DNA sequence: TGTGCCAGCAGTTTACTATGGGGAGGGGGCGAGCAGTACTTC. Translated, it gives CASSLLWGGGEQYF.

In this sample, this clonotype turned up a few times. V and J are TRBV7-9 and TRBJ1-2; D is perhaps TRBD1 (5 bases). This CDR3 region has 12 residues. Trimming took off 3 bases at V and 8 bases at J, with 10 bases between the two ends. Germline V CDR1 and CDR2: SEHNR, FQNEAQ (reference sequence). CDR3 region: CASSFRDGGYTF. The DNA of the CDR3 is TGTGCCAGCAGCTTCAGGGATGGAGGCTACACCTTC.

In its sample, this clonotype was seen many times. The gene calls are TRBV20-1 and TRBJ2-3; 8 bases are shared with TRBD2. The CDR3 spans 15 residues. The V segment lost 0 bases and the J segment 2 bases; nucleotides outside the gene matches: 4. CDR1 and CDR2 from the germline V gene are DFQATT and SNEGSKA (reference sequence). The CDR3 loop reads CSAREGAGVTDTQYF. The CDR3, as DNA: TGCAGTGCTAGAGAGGGAGCGGGAGTCACAGATACGCAGTATTTT.